Sequencing of this T cell receptor (beta chain) was carried out in a study of T cell responses to AZD1222 COVID-19 vaccine. With 4 bases removed from V and 5 bases from J, the gap between germline ends came to 16 bases. This CDR3 is built from 14 residues. CDR1 and CDR2 from the germline V gene are SGHRS and YFSETQ. The assay was immunoSEQ multiplex PCR, and TCRdb's table has in-frame clones only and misses some. The sample gives about 180,000 clones, around 90% of which show up once; around 2% is in the top ten. This clone was seen once. This clonotype was sampled from an adult in good health. The sample here was peripheral blood, taken on day 0 of AZD1222 vaccination. This chain uses TRBV5-1 with TRBJ2-7; no definite D call. The CDR3 protein is CASSRMTSGHEQYF. The CDR3 DNA is TGCGCCAGCAGCCGTATGACGTCGGGCCACGAGCAGTACTTC. The variable domain in full, completed from reference TRBV5-1 and TRBJ2-7, reads KAGVTQTPRYLIKTRGQQVTLSCSPISGHRSVSWYQQTPGQGLQFLFEYFSETQRNKGNFPGRFSGRQFSNSRSEMNVSTLELGDSALYLCASSRMTSGHEQYFGPGTRLTVT.